This TCR beta chain appears in the sequencing data of a study of radiotherapy plus CTLA-4 blockade in lung cancer. Overall study: 15% to 20% of patients responded objectively, and around 32% achieved disease control. Whole-study findings and limits: Reports identified early blood T cell clone dynamics, with interferon-beta, as the best response predictor.

People whose metastatic non-small-cell lung cancer was chemo-refractory got focal radiation along with CTLA-4 blockade by ipilimumab. Worth noting for this clone: Antigen specificity is unknown.

TCRdb's copy holds only in-frame clones and misses some; the assay was immunoSEQ multiplex PCR. The sample has some 98,000 clones, 75% to 90% seen once; the top ten hold approximately 3.7%. This specimen consisted of peripheral blood, obtained from a patient treated with radiotherapy plus ipilimumab. The sequence came from a human donor with non-small cell lung cancer who had a partial response to radiotherapy plus ipilimumab.

The CDR3 protein is CASRSGAQETQYF. In DNA form, the CDR3 reads TGCGCCAGCAGATCAGGGGCCCAAGAGACCCAGTACTTC. V gene TRBV5-1 combines with J gene TRBJ2-5; tentatively, D is TRBD1 (6 bases). This CDR3 is 13 amino acids long. Germline CDR1 reads SGHRS; CDR2 reads YFSETQ. Trimming stripped 5 bases from V and 1 base from J, with 9 bases between.